This TCR beta chain derives from a study of T-cell memory formation after mild COVID-19. TCRdb re-derived calls from the 5' RACE reads in MiXCR, one entry per CDR3 protein. The sample lists roughly 150,000 distinct CDR3 sequences, about 14% occurring once. This clonotype was seen a few times. This clonotype was obtained from an adult woman who had mild COVID-19 (a few samples of this study predate the infection). Cell type and time point are not known. The sample was PBMCs or a T cell subset sorted from them (not recorded which).

The CDR3 region is CASSPETGENEQYF. CDR3 sequence (DNA): TGCGCCAGCAGCCCGGAGACAGGAGAGAACGAGCAGTACTTC. The rearrangement joins TRBV5-1 to TRBJ2-7; possible D gene TRBD1, 6 bases. The V end was cut by 4 bases, the J end by 5 bases, with 16 bases between. The CDR3 contains 14 residues. Germline V gene lookup returns CDR1 SGHRS and CDR2 YFSETQ.